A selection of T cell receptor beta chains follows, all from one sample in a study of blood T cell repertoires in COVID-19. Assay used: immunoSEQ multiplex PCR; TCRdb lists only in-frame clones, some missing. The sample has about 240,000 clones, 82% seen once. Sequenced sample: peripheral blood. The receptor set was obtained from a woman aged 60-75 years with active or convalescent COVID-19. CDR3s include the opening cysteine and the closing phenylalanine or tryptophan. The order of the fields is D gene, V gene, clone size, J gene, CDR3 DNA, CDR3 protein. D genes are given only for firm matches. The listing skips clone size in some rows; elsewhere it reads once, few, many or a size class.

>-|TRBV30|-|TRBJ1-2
TGTGCCTGGTTCTCCCTGCCCCCCGACAGGTTAGCTAACTATGGCTACACCTTC
CAWFSLPPDRLANYGYTF
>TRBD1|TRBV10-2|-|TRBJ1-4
TGCGCCAGTTGGACAGGGGACGTGGGGGCAACTAATGAAAAACTGTTTTTT
CASWTGDVGATNEKLFF
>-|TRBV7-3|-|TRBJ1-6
TGTGCCAGCAGCTCTTCGGCAGGGATGAATTCACCCCTCCACTTT
CASSSSAGMNSPLHF
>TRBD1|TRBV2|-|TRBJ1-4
TGTGCCAGCAGTCGGGACAGGAACCTGAATGAAAAACTGTTTTTT
CASSRDRNLNEKLFF
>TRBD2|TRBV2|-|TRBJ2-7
TGTGCCAGCAGTGAAGCCCCGACTAGCGGGGGGTACGAGCAGTACTTC
CASSEAPTSGGYEQYF
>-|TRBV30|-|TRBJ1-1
TGTGCCTGGACCGTGGCTTCGGGAACTGAAGCTTTCTTT
CAWTVASGTEAFF
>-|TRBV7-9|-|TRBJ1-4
TGTGCCAGCAGCGCTCATGAGGGGGCTAATGAAAAACTGTTTTTT
CASSAHEGANEKLFF
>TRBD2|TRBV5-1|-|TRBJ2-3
TGCGCCAGCAGCCGAGGGACTAGCGGGGAGATCTTCACAGATACGCAGTATTTT
CASSRGTSGEIFTDTQYF
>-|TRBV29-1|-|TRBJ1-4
TGCAGCGTTGAGTTCGGGTTAGTTAATGAAAAACTGTTTTTT
CSVEFGLVNEKLFF
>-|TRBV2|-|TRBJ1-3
TGTGCCAGCAGTGACGAGGGTTTCCCTGGAAACACCATATATTTT
CASSDEGFPGNTIYF
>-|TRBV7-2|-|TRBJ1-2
TGTGCCAGCAGCTCCCCGGGTAACTATGGCTACACCTTC
CASSSPGNYGYTF
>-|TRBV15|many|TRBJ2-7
TGTGCCACCAGCAGAGATACCGGGGACGAGCAGTACTTC
CATSRDTGDEQYF
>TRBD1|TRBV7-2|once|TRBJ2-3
TGTGCCAGCAGCTTAGGACAGGGGTGCACAGATACGCAGTATTTT
CASSLGQGCTDTQYF
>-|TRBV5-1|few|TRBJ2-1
TGCGCCAGCAGCTTTGGGGGGAGCTCCTACAATGAGCAGTTCTTC
CASSFGGSSYNEQFF
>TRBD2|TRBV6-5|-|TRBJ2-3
TGTGCCAGCAGTTACGAGACTAGCGGGGGGGTGGATACGCAGTATTTT
CASSYETSGGVDTQYF
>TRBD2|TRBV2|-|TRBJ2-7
TGTGCCAGCAGTGGTGAAGCGGGGGTCTCCGAGCAGTACTTC
CASSGEAGVSEQYF
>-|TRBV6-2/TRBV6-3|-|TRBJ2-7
TGTGCCAGCAGTCAGACGGGGGGCAGCTCCTACGAGCAGTACTTC
CASSQTGGSSYEQYF
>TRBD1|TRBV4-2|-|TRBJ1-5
TGTGCCAGCAGCCAAGAAGTCGGGGACAGGGTTCAGCCCCAGCATTTT
CASSQEVGDRVQPQHF
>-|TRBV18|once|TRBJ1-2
TGTGCCAGCTCAGCGGCGGGGGAGATTATAGGTGGCTACACCTTC
CASSAAGEIIGGYTF
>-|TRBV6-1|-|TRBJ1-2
TGTGCCAGCAGTGACAGCAATGGGGAGGGCCTCGTCTATGGCTACACCTTC
CASSDSNGEGLVYGYTF
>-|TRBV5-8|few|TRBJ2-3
TGTGCCAGCAGCTCGAAGGGGTGGTGGGGCACAGATACGCAGTATTTT
CASSSKGWWGTDTQYF